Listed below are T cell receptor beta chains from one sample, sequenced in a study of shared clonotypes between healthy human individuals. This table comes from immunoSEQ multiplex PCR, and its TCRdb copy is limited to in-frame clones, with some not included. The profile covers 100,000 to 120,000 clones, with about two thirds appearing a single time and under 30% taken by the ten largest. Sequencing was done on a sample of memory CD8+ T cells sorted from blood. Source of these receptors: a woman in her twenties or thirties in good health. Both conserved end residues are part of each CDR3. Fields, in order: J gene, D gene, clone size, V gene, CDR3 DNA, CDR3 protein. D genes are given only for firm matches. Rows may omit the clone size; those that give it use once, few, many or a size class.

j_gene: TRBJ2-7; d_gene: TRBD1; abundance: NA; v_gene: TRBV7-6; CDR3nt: TGTGCCAGCAGCGGACAGGGCGATGTAGCCGAGCAGTACTTC; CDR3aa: CASSGQGDVAEQYF
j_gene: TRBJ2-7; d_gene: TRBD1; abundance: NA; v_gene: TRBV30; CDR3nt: TGTGCCTGGAGTGTACGGTCGGGTCACAGGGGGCGGGCCGAGCAGTACTTC; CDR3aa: CAWSVRSGHRGRAEQYF
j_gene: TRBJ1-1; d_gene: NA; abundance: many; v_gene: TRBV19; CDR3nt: TGTGCCAGTCGGATCCCGACCGGGGGACGTTCAACTGAAGCTTTCTTT; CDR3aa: CASRIPTGGRSTEAFF
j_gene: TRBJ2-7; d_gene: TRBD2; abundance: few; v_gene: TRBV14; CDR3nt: TGTGCCAGCAGGTCTAGCGGGGACCCTTTCGACGAGCAGTACTTC; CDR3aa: CASRSSGDPFDEQYF
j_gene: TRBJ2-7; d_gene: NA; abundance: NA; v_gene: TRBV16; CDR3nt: TGTGCCAGCAGCCTCCGGGACGGGAGTTACGAGCAGTACTTC; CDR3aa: CASSLRDGSYEQYF
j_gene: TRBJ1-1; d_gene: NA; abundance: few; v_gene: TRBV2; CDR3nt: TGTGCCAGCAGGGCGATGGGGGCTAGCGACACTGAAGCTTTCTTT; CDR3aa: CASRAMGASDTEAFF
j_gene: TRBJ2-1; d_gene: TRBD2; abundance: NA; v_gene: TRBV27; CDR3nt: TGTGCCAGCAGTTTGGGCGGGAGGCCCCACAATGAGCAGTTCTTC; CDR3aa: CASSLGGRPHNEQFF
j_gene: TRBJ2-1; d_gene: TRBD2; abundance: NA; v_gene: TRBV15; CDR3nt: TGTGCCACCAGCATACCCCGGGAACTAGCGGGAGGAAGCAATGAGCAGTTCTTC; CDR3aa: CATSIPRELAGGSNEQFF
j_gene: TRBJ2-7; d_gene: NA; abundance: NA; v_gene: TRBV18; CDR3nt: TGTGCCAGCTCACCACCGACGGCGGGAGAGCAGTACTTC; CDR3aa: CASSPPTAGEQYF
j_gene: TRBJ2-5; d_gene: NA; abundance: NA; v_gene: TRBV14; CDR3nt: TGTGCCAGCAGCCAAGGTACAGGATCGGCCGCCGGGGAGACCCAGTACTTC; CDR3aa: CASSQGTGSAAGETQYF
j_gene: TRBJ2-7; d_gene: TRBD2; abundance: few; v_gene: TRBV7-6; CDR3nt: TGTGCCAGCAGTGAACTAGCGGGACCCTCCTACGAGCAGTACTTC; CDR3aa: CASSELAGPSYEQYF
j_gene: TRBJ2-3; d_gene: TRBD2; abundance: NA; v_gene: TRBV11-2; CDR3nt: TGTGCCAGCAGCTCGCCCCTGGGACTAGTCGCCCCAGATACGCAGTATTTT; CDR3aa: CASSSPLGLVAPDTQYF
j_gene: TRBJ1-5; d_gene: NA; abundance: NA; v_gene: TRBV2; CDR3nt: TGTGCCAGCAGTACACCCAGGAACTATAGCAATCAGCCCCAGCATTTT; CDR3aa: CASSTPRNYSNQPQHF
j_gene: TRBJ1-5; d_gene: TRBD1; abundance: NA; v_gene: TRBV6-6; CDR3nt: TGTGCCAGCAGTTATTCGGACAGGGACAATCAGCCCCAGCATTTT; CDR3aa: CASSYSDRDNQPQHF
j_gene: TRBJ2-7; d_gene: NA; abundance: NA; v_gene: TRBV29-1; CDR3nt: TGCAGCACCGGAACGGGACCGCAGTCCTACGAGCAGTACTTC; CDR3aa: CSTGTGPQSYEQYF
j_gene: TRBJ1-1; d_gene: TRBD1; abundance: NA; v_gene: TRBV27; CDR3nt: TGTGCCAGCCACTCCGGCCCGGGACAGGGTTTAACTTATCTGAACACTGAAGCTTTCTTT; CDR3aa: CASHSGPGQGLTYLNTEAFF
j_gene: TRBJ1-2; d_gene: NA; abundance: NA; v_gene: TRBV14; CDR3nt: TGTGCCAGCAGCCCTTATGGCTACACCTTC; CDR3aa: CASSPYGYTF
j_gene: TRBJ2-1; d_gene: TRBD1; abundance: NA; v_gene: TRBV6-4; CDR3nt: TGTGCCAGCAGTCTGGGACAGGGGGGACTCAGGGAGCAGTTCTTC; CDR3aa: CASSLGQGGLREQFF
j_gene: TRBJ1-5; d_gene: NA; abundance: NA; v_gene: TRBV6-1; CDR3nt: TGTGCCAGCAGTGACTTAATCCTCGGGCAGGACCTAAGCAATCAGCCCCAGCATTTT; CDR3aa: CASSDLILGQDLSNQPQHF
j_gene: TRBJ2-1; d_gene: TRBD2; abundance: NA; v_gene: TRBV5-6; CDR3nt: TGTGCCAGCAGCTCCGGACTAGCGGGATTAGGAGAGCAGTTCTTC; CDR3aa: CASSSGLAGLGEQFF
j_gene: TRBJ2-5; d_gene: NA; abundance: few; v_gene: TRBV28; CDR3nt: TGTGCCAGCAGGTTACAGAACCAAGAGACCCAGTACTTC; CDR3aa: CASRLQNQETQYF
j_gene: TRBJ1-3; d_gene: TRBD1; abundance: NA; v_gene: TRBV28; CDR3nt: TGTGCCAGCAGTTTCCGAGGACAGGGGACGTACCTAAACACCATATATTTT; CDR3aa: CASSFRGQGTYLNTIYF
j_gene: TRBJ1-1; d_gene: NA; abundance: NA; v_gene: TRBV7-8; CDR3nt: TGTGCCAGCAGTATACAGAGGTCGGGGTCGGGAGCTTTCTTT; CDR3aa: CASSIQRSGSGAFF
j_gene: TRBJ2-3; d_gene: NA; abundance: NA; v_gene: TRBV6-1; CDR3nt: TGTGCCAGCAGTGAATATGAAGAAAGCACAGATACGCAGTATTTT; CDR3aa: CASSEYEESTDTQYF
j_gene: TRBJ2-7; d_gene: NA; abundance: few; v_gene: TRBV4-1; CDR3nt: TGCGCCAGCAGCCAAGTGTCGGAATACGAGCAGTACTTC; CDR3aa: CASSQVSEYEQYF
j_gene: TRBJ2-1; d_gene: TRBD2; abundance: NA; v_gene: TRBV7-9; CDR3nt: TGTGCCAGCAGCTTAGGACTAGCGGGAGAGTCTGCCTACAATGAGCAGTTCTTC; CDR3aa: CASSLGLAGESAYNEQFF
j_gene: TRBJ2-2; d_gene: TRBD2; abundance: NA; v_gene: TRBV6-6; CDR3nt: TGTGCCAGCAGAACTAGCGGGAGTGGCTCCGGGGAGCTGTTTTTT; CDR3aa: CASRTSGSGSGELFF
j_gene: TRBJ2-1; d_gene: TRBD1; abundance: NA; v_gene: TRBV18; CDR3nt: TGTGCCAGCTCAGGAATAGACAGGGGGAAGGACAATGAGCAGTTCTTC; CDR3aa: CASSGIDRGKDNEQFF
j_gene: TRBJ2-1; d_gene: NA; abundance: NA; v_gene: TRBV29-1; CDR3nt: TGCAGCGTTGAGCTATCTGGGATCACCTACAATGAGCAGTTCTTC; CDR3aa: CSVELSGITYNEQFF
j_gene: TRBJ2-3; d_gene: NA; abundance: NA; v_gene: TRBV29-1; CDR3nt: TGCAGCGTCCTCAGGGAGCTCATACTCACAGATACGCAGTATTTT; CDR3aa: CSVLRELILTDTQYF
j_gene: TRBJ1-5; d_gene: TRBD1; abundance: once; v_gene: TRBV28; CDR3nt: TGTGCCAGCAGTTCGACAGGGGGCGGCAATCAGCCCCAGCATTTT; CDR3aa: CASSSTGGGNQPQHF
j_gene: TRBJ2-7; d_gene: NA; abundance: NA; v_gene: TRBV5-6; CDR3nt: TGTGCCAGCAGCTTTGGGGTGTCCTACGAGCAGTACTTC; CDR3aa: CASSFGVSYEQYF
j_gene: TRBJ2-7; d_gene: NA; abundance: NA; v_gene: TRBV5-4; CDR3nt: TGTGCCAGCAGCTCGGACTACGAGCAGTACTTC; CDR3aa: CASSSDYEQYF
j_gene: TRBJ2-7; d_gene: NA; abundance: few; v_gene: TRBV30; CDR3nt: TGTGCCTGGAGTTCCTCGTTCTCCTACGAGCAGTACTTC; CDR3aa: CAWSSSFSYEQYF
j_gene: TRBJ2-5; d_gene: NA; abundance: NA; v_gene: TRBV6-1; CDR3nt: TGTGCCATCAGTGAACCAACTAATCCGGGACCCCTAGGGGAGACCCAGTACTTC; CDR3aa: CAISEPTNPGPLGETQYF
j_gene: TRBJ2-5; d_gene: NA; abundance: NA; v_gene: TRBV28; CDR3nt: TGTGCCAGCAGCCTAGGGGGCCAAGAGACCCAGTACTTC; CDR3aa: CASSLGGQETQYF
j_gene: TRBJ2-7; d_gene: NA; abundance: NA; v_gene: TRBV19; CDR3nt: TGTGCCAGTAGATTGGTAGCGGAAAGCTCCTACGAGCAGTACTTC; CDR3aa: CASRLVAESSYEQYF
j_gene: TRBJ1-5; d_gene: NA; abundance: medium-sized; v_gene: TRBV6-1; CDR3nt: TGTGCCAGCAGTGAAGGGTGGGAAAATCAGCCCCAGCATTTT; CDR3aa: CASSEGWENQPQHF
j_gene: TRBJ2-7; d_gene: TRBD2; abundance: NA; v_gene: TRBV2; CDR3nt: TGTGCCAGCAGTGAAGTCACAGCGGGAGCTTCCTACGAGCAGTACTTC; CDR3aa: CASSEVTAGASYEQYF
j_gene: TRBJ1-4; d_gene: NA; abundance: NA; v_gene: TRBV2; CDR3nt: TGTGCCAGCAGAGGACAGCGCGACAATGAAAAACTGTTTTTT; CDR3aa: CASRGQRDNEKLFF